These 17 T cell receptor beta chains were all obtained from the same sample, sequenced in a study of T cells in localized non-small cell lung cancer (dated by TCRdb to 2018 to 2020). The library came from the immunoSEQ multiplex PCR assay. TCRdb re-hosts the immuneACCESS table, in-frame sequences only. Its copies lack some clones; in the studies checked, an unresolved V gene accounts for under half of them, and the cause for the rest is not known. This sample lists under 850 clones; approximately 19% were detected once. 10% of the sample is in the top ten clones. The specimen was normal lung tissue next to the tumor, collected before any cancer treatment. These receptors originate from a female donor older than 55 with stage II lung adenocarcinoma.

This chain connects TRBV29-1 to TRBJ2-7, with D perhaps assigned TRBD1 or TRBD2 (5 bases each). Trimming pared 8 bases from V and 2 bases from J, leaving 13 bases between. Germline V CDR1 and CDR2: SQVTM, ANQGSEA. This CDR3 is built from 12 residues. The DNA for the CDR3 is TGCAGCACCCGGGACGGGCCCTACGAGCAGTACTTC. It yields the protein CSTRDGPYEQYF.

This clone qualifies as medium-sized. The chain is built from TRBV4-1 and TRBJ2-3; TRBD2 aligns across 8 bases. Germline CDR1 MGHRA, CDR2 YSYEKL. This CDR3 contains 16 residues. Unmatched junction bases numbered 3, after V lost 0 bases and J lost 1 base. CDR3 DNA sequence: TGCGCCAGCAGCCAAGATGGAGCGGGGGGCACAGATACGCAGTATTTT. Protein: CASSQDGAGGTDTQYF.

This clone was observed a single time. This chain uses TRBV28 with TRBJ2-3; D perhaps matches TRBD1 (8 bases). Germline CDR1 MDHEN, CDR2 SYDVKM. The CDR3 contains 15 residues. Trimming left V 6 bases short and J 1 base short, with 14 bases between. Here the CDR3 reads CASSSTGGGTDTQYF. CDR3 coding DNA: TGTGCCAGCAGCTCAACAGGGGGGGGCACAGATACGCAGTATTTT. The entire variable domain, with the rest obtained from reference TRBV28 and TRBJ2-3, is as follows: DVKVTQSSRYLVKRTGEKVFLECVQDMDHENMFWYRQDPGLGLRLIYFSYDVKMKEKGDIPEGYSVSREKKERFSLILESASTNQTSMYLCASSSTGGGTDTQYFGPGTRLTVL.

The rearrangement uses TRBV28 and TRBJ2-7; D perhaps matches TRBD2 (6 bases). This CDR3 has 15 residues. CDR1 is MDHEN, CDR2 SYDVKM, per germline. Trimming took 4 bases from V and 2 from J, leaving 15 bases between them. CDR3 in DNA: TGTGCCAGCAGTTCAGGGACTGGGTTTACCTACGAGCAGTACTTC. This codes for CASSSGTGFTYEQYF.

This clone has more than one count but fewer than ten. V gene TRBV11-3 combines with J gene TRBJ2-1, with D tentatively TRBD2 (6 bases). The CDR3 runs 16 residues. The V gene's germline CDR1 is SGHNT and CDR2 YENEEA. With 5 bases removed from V and 5 bases from J, the gap between germline ends came to 19 bases. The CDR3 DNA reads as TGTGCCAGCAGCCCCCCCCCGGGACTGGGGGACAATGAGCAGTTCTTC. Amino acids: CASSPPPGLGDNEQFF. Filled out from reference TRBV11-3 and TRBJ2-1, the complete variable domain reads EAGVVQSPRYKIIEKKQPVAFWCNPISGHNTLYWYLQNLGQGPELLIRYENEEAVDDSQLPKDRFSAERLKGVDSTLKIQPAELGDSAVYLCASSPPPGLGDNEQFFGPGTRLTVL.

V gene TRBV19 combines with J gene TRBJ2-7, with 9 bases aligning to TRBD1. The V gene end was trimmed by 5 bases and the J gene end by 3 bases; junction bases not matched to a gene: 5. This CDR3 is built from 14 residues. Germline V gene lookup returns CDR1 LNHDA and CDR2 SQIVND (reference sequence). The CDR3 spells CASSSPTGGYEQYF. DNA for the CDR3: TGTGCCAGTAGTTCCCCGACAGGGGGCTACGAGCAGTACTTC.

The genes are TRBV28 and TRBJ1-2; tentatively, D is TRBD1 (5 bases). This CDR3 is 15 amino acids long. CDR1 and CDR2 (germline): MDHEN, SYDVKM. Trimming shortened V by 1 base and J by 8 bases, and 17 bases separated the two germline ends. Written as DNA, the CDR3 is TGTGCCAGCAGTTTATCCCAGGGAACTATCGGCGGCTACACCTTC. Protein sequence: CASSLSQGTIGGYTF.

This clone was counted between two and nine times. The rearrangement uses TRBV1 and TRBJ2-3; the D call in the table, TRBD2, was not verified against the DNA. TRBV1 is deemed a pseudogene. This CDR3 is 18 amino acids long. Here the CDR3 reads CASSQERARGGRMDTQYF. In nucleotides, the CDR3 is TGCGCCAGCAGCCAAGAGAGGGCGCGGGGGGGCCGAATGGATACGCAGTATTTT.

Only one count was recorded for this clone. The chain is built from TRBV25-1 and TRBJ1-1; tentative D call: TRBD1 (6 bases). The CDR3 has 15 residues. V lost 10 bases and J 0 bases, leaving 18 bases between the germline ends. The germline V gene has CDR1 MGHDK and CDR2 SYGVNS. CDR3 coding DNA: TGTGCCACCAAGGAGGGGGGGAAGGTGAACACTGAAGCTTTCTTT. It specifies CATKEGGKVNTEAFF.

The chain combines TRBV23-1 with TRBJ1-3; a weak D match, TRBD1 (6 bases). TRBV23-1 carries the ORF label, with uncertain function. Trimming took off 7 bases at V and 1 base at J, with 14 bases between the two ends. The length of the CDR3 is 15 residues. The CDR3 here is CASTWTESSGNTIYF. CDR3 bases: TGCGCCAGCACCTGGACAGAAAGTTCTGGAAACACCATATATTTT.

This clone was detected once. The chain carries TRBV10-1 and TRBJ2-7; 8 nucleotides agree with TRBD2. The V gene end was trimmed by 0 bases and the J gene end by 2 bases; junction bases not matched to a gene: 6. This CDR3 has 16 residues. CDR1 is WNHNN and CDR2 is SYGVQD in the germline V gene (reference sequence). The CDR3 DNA sequence: TGCGCCAGCAGTGAGTCGTCTAGCGGGCCGACCTACGAGCAGTACTTC. Translating it yields CASSESSSGPTYEQYF.

In this sample, this clone turned up a few times. The chain has TRBV28 and TRBJ1-1, with TRBD1 matching over 11 bases. Germline V lookup: CDR1 MDHEN, CDR2 SYDVKM. This CDR3 spans 14 amino acids. With V trimmed by 7 bases and J by 10 bases, 11 bases remained unmatched. Written as DNA, the CDR3 is TGTGCCAGCACCCCGGGACAGGGGGTCACGCGAGCTTTCTTT. Encoded protein: CASTPGQGVTRAFF. The variable domain in full, with the rest retrieved from reference TRBV28 and TRBJ1-1, is DVKVTQSSRYLVKRTGEKVFLECVQDMDHENMFWYRQDPGLGLRLIYFSYDVKMKEKGDIPEGYSVSREKKERFSLILESASTNQTSMYLCASTPGQGVTRAFFGQGTRLTVV.

This clone was seen more than once but under ten times. V gene TRBV6-8 combines with J gene TRBJ2-2; D is undetermined. V was cut by 0 bases and J by 4 bases, with 9 bases left in between. Germline assignment: CDR1 MNHGY and CDR2 SAAAGT. CDR3 size: 15 residues. Here the CDR3 DNA reads TGTGCCAGCAGTTACTCGATACCATCCACCGGGGAGCTGTTTTTT. It specifies CASSYSIPSTGELFF.

This clone has more than one count but fewer than ten. The rearrangement uses TRBV6-8 and TRBJ1-4, with TRBD1 identical over 10 bases. Trimming took 10 bases from V and 8 from J; bases not matched to a gene: 10. Germline CDR1 MNHGY, CDR2 SAAAGT. The CDR3 runs 14 residues. The DNA of the CDR3 is TGTGCCATCAGGTCCGGGACAGGGGAGGAAAAACTGTTTTTT. It yields the protein CAIRSGTGEEKLFF.

This clone is medium-sized in the sample. CDR3 protein: CASSDRTVNTEAFF. For the CDR3, the DNA is TGTGCCAGCAGCGATCGGACGGTGAACACTGAAGCTTTCTTT. The chain links TRBV11-3 to TRBJ1-1; the D is unclear. Deletions cut 5 bases from V and 0 bases from J, with 10 bases between. Germline CDR1 reads SGHNT; CDR2 reads YENEEA. The CDR3 is made up of 14 amino acids.

This chain joins TRBV14 and TRBJ2-7; D is perhaps TRBD1 (6 bases). The CDR3 covers 12 residues. The germline gives CDR1 SGHDN, CDR2 FVKESK. Trimming pared 4 bases from V and 4 bases from J, leaving 8 bases between. The CDR3 protein is CASSPRGYEQYF. Written as DNA, the CDR3 is TGTGCCAGCAGCCCAAGGGGGTACGAGCAGTACTTC.

By share, this clone counts as large. The chain combines TRBV28 with TRBJ2-1; 11 positions match TRBD2. V was pared by 1 base and J by 4 bases, with 6 bases of the junction left unmatched. The CDR3 totals 17 residues. CDR1 and CDR2 from the germline V gene are MDHEN and SYDVKM. As DNA, the CDR3 is TGTGCCAGCAGTTTATCTACTAGCGGGAGTAGTTACAATGAGCAGTTCTTC. Protein: CASSLSTSGSSYNEQFF.